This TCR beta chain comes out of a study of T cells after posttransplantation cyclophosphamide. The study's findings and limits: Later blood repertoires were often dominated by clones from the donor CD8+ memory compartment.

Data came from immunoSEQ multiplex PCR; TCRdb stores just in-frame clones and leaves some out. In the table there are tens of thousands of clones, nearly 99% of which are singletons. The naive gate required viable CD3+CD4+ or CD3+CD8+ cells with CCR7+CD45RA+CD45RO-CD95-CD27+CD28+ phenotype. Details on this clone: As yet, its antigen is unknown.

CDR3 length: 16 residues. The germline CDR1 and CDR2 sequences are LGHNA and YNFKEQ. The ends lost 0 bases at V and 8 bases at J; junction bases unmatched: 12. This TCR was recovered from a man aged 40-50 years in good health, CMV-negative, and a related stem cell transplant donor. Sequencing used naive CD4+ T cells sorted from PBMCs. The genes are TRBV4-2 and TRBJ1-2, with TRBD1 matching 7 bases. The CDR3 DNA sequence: TGTGCCAGCAGCCAAGAGGGGGGACAGCATAAGGGAGGCTACACCTTC. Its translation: CASSQEGGQHKGGYTF.